A selection of T cell receptor beta chains follows, all from one sample in a study of T cell responses to AZD1222 COVID-19 vaccine. Data came from immunoSEQ multiplex PCR; TCRdb stores just in-frame clones and leaves some out. The sample lists about 180,000 clones, just under 95% occurring once. This material consisted of peripheral blood, taken 28 days after the second dose of the MenACWY control vaccine. The origin of the receptors is an adult who received the MenACWY meningococcal vaccine as a control. The CDR3 runs from the conserved cysteine through the conserved F or W. A D gene is named only where the DNA matches it firmly. Rows may omit the clone size; those that give it use once, few, many or a size class.

>TRBV3-1/TRBV3-2|TRBD1|NA|TRBJ1-4
CASSTRTGGNEKLFF
TGTGCCAGCAGCACCCGGACAGGGGGTAATGAAAAACTGTTTTTT
>TRBV24-1|NA|once|TRBJ2-1
CATSELRGWEQFF
TGTGCCACCAGTGAGCTTAGGGGATGGGAGCAGTTCTTC
>TRBV5-8|NA|NA|TRBJ1-1
CASRWTGSMNTEAFF
TGTGCCAGCAGGTGGACGGGATCCATGAACACTGAAGCTTTCTTT
>TRBV18|NA|NA|TRBJ1-4
CASSPQDTSTNEKLFF
TGTGCCAGCTCACCCCAGGACACCTCAACTAATGAAAAACTGTTTTTT
>TRBV30|NA|NA|TRBJ1-5
CAWSEGTGRQPQHF
TGTGCCTGGAGTGAAGGTACAGGGCGTCAGCCCCAGCATTTT
>TRBV9|NA|NA|TRBJ1-1
CASSVGQERMNTEAFF
TGTGCCAGCAGCGTAGGGCAGGAGAGAATGAACACTGAAGCTTTCTTT
>TRBV20-1|NA|NA|TRBJ1-1
CSARLFEAFF
TGCAGTGCTCGTTTATTTGAAGCTTTCTTT
>TRBV30|NA|NA|TRBJ2-2
CAWSGQGRTGELFF
TGTGCCTGGAGTGGTCAGGGGAGGACCGGGGAGCTGTTTTTT
>TRBV29-1|NA|NA|TRBJ1-1
CSVEPGGYSEAFF
TGCAGCGTTGAACCGGGGGGTTACAGTGAAGCTTTCTTT
>TRBV6-2/TRBV6-3|TRBD2|once|TRBJ2-1
CASSPIPGTSGGAYEQFF
TGTGCCAGCAGTCCGATCCCCGGGACTAGCGGGGGGGCATATGAGCAGTTCTTC
>TRBV4-2|NA|NA|TRBJ2-2
CASSPGNGELFF
TGTGCCAGCAGCCCTGGGAACGGGGAGCTGTTTTTT
>TRBV6-6|TRBD1|once|TRBJ1-4
CASSLGQGSTNEKLFF
TGTGCCAGCAGTCTCGGACAGGGATCAACTAATGAAAAACTGTTTTTT